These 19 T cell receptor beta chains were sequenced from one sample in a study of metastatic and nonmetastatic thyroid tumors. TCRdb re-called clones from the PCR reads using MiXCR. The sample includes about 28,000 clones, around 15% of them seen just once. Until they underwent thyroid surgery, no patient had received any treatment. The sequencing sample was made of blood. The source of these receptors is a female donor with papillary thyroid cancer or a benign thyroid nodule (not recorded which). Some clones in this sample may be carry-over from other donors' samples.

CDR3 coding DNA: TGTGCCACCAGCAGAGTAGAAACGGGGGGGGAGACCCAGTACTTC. Its protein is CATSRVETGGETQYF. V is TRBV15 and J is TRBJ2-5; 8 positions match TRBD2. The CDR3 runs to 15 residues. The germline CDR1 and CDR2 sequences are LNHNV and YYDKDF (reference sequence). V gave up 1 base and J gave up 5 bases; unmatched junction bases: 6. The full variable domain, rest sourced from reference TRBV15 and TRBJ2-5, is DAMVIQNPRYQVTQFGKPVTLSCSQTLNHNVMYWYQQKSSQAPKLLFHYYDKDFNNEADTPDNFQSRRPNTSFCFLDIRSPGLGDTAMYLCATSRVETGGETQYFGPGTRLLVL.

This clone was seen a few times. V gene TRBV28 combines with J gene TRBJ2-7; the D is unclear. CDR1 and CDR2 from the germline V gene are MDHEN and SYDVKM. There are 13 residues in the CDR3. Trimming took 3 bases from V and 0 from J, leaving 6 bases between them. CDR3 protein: CASSLGDSYEQYF. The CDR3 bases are TGTGCCAGCAGTTTGGGTGACTCCTACGAGCAGTACTTC.

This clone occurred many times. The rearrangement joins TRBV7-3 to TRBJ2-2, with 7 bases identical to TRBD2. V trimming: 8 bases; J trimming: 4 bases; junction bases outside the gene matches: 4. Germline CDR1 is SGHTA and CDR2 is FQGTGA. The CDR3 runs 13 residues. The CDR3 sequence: CASGPGGTGELFF. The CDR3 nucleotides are TGTGCCAGCGGACCGGGGGGCACCGGGGAGCTGTTTTTT.

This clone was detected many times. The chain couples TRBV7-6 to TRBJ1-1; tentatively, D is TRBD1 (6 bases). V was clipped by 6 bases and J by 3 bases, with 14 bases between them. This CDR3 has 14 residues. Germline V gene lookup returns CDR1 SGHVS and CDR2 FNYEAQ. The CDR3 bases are TGTGCCAGCAGTTGGTCGACAGGCGACACTGAAGCTTTCTTT. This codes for CASSWSTGDTEAFF.

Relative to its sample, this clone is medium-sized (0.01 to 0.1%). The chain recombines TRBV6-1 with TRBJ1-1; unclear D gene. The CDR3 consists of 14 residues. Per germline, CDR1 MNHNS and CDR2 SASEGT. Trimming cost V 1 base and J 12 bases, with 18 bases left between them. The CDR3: CASSEGAEAVMSFF. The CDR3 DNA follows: TGTGCCAGCAGTGAAGGGGCAGAAGCGGTCATGTCTTTCTTT.

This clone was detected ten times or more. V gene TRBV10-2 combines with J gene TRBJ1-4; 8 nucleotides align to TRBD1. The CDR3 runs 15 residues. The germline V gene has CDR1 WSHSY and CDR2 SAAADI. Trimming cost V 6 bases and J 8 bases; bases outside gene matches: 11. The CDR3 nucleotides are TGCGCCAGCAGGGCCAACTCGGACAGGGACGAAAAACTGTTTTTT. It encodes CASRANSDRDEKLFF.

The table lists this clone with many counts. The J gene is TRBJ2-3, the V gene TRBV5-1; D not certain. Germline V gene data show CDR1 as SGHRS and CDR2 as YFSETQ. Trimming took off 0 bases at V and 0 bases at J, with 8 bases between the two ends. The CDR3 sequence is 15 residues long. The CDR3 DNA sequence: TGCGCCAGCAGCTTGGGAGTAGCTAGCACAGATACGCAGTATTTT. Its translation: CASSLGVASTDTQYF.

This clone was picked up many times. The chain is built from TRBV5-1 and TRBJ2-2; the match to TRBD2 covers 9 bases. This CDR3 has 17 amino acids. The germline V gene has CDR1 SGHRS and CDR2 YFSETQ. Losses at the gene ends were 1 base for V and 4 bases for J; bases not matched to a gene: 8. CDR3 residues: CASSLSSGGPSTGELFF. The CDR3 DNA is TGCGCCAGCAGCTTGTCCAGCGGGGGGCCTTCCACCGGGGAGCTGTTTTTT.

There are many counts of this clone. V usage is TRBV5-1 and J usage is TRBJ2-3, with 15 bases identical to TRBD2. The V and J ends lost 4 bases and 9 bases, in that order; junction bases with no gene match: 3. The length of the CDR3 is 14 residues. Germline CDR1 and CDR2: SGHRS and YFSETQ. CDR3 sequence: CASSIGTSGGTQYF. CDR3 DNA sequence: TGCGCCAGCAGCATTGGGACTAGCGGGGGGACGCAGTATTTT. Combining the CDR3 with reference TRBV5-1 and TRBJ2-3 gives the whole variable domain KAGVTQTPRYLIKTRGQQVTLSCSPISGHRSVSWYQQTPGQGLQFLFEYFSETQRNKGNFPGRFSGRQFSNSRSEMNVSTLELGDSALYLCASSIGTSGGTQYFGPGTRLTVL.

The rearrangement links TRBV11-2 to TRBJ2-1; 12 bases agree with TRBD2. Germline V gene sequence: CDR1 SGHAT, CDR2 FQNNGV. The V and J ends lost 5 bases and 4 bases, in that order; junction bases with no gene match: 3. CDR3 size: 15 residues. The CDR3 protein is CASSPGLAGYNEQFF. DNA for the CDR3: TGTGCCAGCAGCCCCGGACTAGCGGGATACAATGAGCAGTTCTTC.

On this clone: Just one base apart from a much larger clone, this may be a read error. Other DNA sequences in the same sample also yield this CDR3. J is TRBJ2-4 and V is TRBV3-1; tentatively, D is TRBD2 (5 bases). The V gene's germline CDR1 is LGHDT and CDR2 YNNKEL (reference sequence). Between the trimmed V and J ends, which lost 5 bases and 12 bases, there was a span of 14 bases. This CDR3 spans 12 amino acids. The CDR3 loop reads CASSTAGDYQYF. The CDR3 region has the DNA TGTGCCAGCAGCACAGCAGGTGACTATCAGTACTTC.

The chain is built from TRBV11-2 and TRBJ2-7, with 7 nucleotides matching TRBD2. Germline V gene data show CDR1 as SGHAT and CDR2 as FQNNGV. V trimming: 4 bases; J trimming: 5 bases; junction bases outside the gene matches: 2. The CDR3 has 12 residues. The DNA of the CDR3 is TGTGCCAGCAGCTCTGCGGGAGACGAGCAGTACTTC. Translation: CASSSAGDEQYF.

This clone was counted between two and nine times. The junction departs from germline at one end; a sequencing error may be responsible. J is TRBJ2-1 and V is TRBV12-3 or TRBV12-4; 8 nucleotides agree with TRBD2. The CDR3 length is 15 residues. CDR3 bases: TGTGCCAGCACCCGCGGGGGGCCTCTCTACAATGAGCAGCTCTTC. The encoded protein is CASTRGGPLYNEQLF.

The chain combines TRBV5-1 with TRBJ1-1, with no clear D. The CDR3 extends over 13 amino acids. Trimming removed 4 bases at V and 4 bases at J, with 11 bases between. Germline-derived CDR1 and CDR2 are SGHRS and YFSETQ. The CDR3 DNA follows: TGCGCCAGCAGCATTTCGTATGGCACTGAAGCTTTCTTT. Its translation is CASSISYGTEAFF.

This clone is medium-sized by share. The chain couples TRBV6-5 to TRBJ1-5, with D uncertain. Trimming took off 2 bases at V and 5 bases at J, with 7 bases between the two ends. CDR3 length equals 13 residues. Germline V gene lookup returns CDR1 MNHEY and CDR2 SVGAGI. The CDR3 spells CASSYDGDQPQHF. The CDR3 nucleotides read TGTGCCAGCAGTTACGATGGGGATCAGCCCCAGCATTTT.

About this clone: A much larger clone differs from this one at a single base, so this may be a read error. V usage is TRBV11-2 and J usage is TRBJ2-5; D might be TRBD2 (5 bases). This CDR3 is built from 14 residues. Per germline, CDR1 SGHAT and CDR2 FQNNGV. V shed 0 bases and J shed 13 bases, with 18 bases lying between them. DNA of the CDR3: TGTGCCAGCAGCTTAGACCCGGGGTCCACGGCCCGGTACTTC. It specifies CASSLDPGSTARYF.

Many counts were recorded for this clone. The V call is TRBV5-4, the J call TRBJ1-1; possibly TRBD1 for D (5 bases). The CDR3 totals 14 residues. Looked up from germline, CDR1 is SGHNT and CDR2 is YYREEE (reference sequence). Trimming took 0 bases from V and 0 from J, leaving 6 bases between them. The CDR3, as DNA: TGTGCCAGCAGCTTGGGAGGGGTGAACACTGAAGCTTTCTTT. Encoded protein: CASSLGGVNTEAFF.

CDR3 residues: CASSPGHWGSNQPQHF. Here the CDR3 DNA reads TGTGCCAGCAGCCCAGGACATTGGGGATCCAATCAGCCCCAGCATTTT. This sequence joins TRBV11-1 and TRBJ1-5, with D maybe TRBD1 (5 bases). The V and J ends lost 5 bases and 3 bases respectively, with 17 bases between them. CDR1 and CDR2 from the germline V gene are SGHAT and FQDESV (reference sequence). CDR3 length: 16 residues. Looking up the rest from reference TRBV11-1 and TRBJ1-5 gives the full variable domain: EAEVAQSPRYKITEKSQAVAFWCDPISGHATLYWYRQILGQGPELLVQFQDESVVDDSQLPKDRFSAERLKGVDSTLKIQPAELGDSAMYLCASSPGHWGSNQPQHFGDGTRLSIL.

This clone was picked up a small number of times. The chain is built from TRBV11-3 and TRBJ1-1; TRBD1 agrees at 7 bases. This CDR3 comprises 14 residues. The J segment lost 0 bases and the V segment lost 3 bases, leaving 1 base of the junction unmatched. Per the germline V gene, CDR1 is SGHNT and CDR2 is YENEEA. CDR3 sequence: CASSLGQMNTEAFF. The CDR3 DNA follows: TGTGCCAGCAGCTTGGGACAGATGAACACTGAAGCTTTCTTT.